The entry that follows covers one T cell receptor (beta chain) sequence. Its antigen is currently unknown. V lost 6 bases and J 4 bases, leaving 9 bases between the germline ends. The CDR3 consists of 13 residues. Germline lookup yields CDR1 MNHEY and CDR2 SVGEGT. The sample originates from a study of T cell repertoires in cytomegalovirus infection. For the study at large: CMV infection together with matching HLA type was indicated by public TCR beta signatures. Study-wide findings and caveats: The cumulative frequency of public TCR beta families identified carriers of CMV plus the relevant HLA. The ex vivo response was dominated by HLA-C-restricted CMV-specific TCR beta clonotypes.

TCRdb ran MiXCR on the reads and lists one entry per CDR3 protein. The table records about 530,000 distinct CDR3 sequences, around a quarter of them present only once. V and J are TRBV6-2 or TRBV6-3 and TRBJ2-2, with D perhaps TRBD2 (5 bases). Sequences were obtained from PBMCs. The TCR was taken from a human donor in good health (CMV status not recorded). Some clones in this sample may be carry-over from other donors' samples. The CDR3 coding sequence is TGTGCCAGCAGGCGGGTCGGCACCGGGGAGCTGTTTTTT. Amino acids: CASRRVGTGELFF.